Sequencing of this T cell receptor (beta chain) was carried out in a study of identical twins. Broader study findings: The authors noted that invariant MAIT and iNKT cells could partly confound zero-insertion analyses.

This clonotype was seen a few times. Its antigen is not identified. cDNA molecules carried unique molecular identifiers, and template switching added a universal primer site. TCRdb reanalysed the 5' RACE reads using MiXCR and keeps one entry per CDR3 protein. Of about 570,000 distinct CDR3 sequences in the sample, approximately 10% were seen once. These same data were also listed under a study on yellow fever vaccine responses in identical twins.

The sequencing input was PBMCs. This receptor was obtained from a woman aged 18-29 years in good health.

CDR3 bases: TGTGCCAGCAGCGATGAGCGGGACTTACTAGGGGAGACCCAGTACTTC. Translating it yields CASSDERDLLGETQYF. This chain connects TRBV7-3 to TRBJ2-5, with 7 bases fitting TRBD2. The V gene end was trimmed by 5 bases and the J gene end by 5 bases; junction bases not matched to a gene: 14. Germline V gene sequence: CDR1 SGHTA, CDR2 FQGTGA. The CDR3 extends over 16 amino acids.